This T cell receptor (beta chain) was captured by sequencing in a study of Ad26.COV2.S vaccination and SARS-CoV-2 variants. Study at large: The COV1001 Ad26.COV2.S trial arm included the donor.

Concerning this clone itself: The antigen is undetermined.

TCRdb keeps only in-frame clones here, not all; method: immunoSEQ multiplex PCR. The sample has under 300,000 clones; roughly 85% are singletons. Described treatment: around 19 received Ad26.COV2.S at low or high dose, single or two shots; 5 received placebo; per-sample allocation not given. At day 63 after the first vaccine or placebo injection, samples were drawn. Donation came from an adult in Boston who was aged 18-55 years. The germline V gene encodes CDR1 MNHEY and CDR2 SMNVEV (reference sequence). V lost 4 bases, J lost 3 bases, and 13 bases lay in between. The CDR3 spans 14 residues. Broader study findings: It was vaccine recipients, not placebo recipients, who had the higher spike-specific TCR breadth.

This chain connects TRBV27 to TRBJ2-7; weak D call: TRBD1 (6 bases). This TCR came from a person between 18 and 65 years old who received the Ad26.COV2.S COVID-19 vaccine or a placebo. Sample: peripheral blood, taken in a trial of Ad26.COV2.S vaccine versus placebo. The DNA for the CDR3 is TGTGCCAGCAGTTCTTGGACAGTCAACTACGAGCAGTACGTC. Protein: CASSSWTVNYEQYV.